This TCR beta chain was identified during a study of blood T cell repertoires in COVID-19. Study-wide context: Material from acute and convalescent COVID-19 was sourced from the United States, Italy and Spain.

This table comes from immunoSEQ multiplex PCR, and its TCRdb copy is limited to in-frame clones, with some not included. The profile shows 150,000 or so clones, approximately 88% of them singletons. V lost 3 bases, J lost 8 bases, and 8 bases stayed unmatched. The CDR3 runs to 15 residues. Germline V CDR1 and CDR2: SNHLY, FYNNEI. The gene calls are TRBV2 and TRBJ1-4; 8 nucleotides agree with TRBD1. The source is a man in his 70s who had been exposed to COVID-19. Sequenced sample: PBMCs or T cells enriched from blood (not recorded which). CDR3 sequence: CASSEAGGELEKLFF. The CDR3 bases are TGTGCCAGCAGTGAGGCAGGGGGCGAGTTGGAAAAACTGTTTTTT. Together with reference TRBV2 and TRBJ1-4, the CDR3 gives the full variable domain: EPEVTQTPSHQVTQMGQEVILRCVPISNHLYFYWYRQILGQKVEFLVSFYNNEISEKSEIFDDQFSVERPDGSNFTLKIRSTKLEDSAMYFCASSEAGGELEKLFFGSGTQLSVL.